The present T cell receptor beta chain was sequenced within a study of blood T cell repertoires in COVID-19. Study details: T cells, B-cell-depleted T cells, or PBMCs supplied cDNA or gDNA.

Germline trimming cut 2 bases from V and 6 bases from J; bases unmatched to any gene: 12. Germline CDR1 and CDR2: SGHTA and FQGNSA. The CDR3 sequence is 16 residues long. In the original workflow: Estimation of nucleated cell counts was performed using reference gene primer amplification. The table came from immunoSEQ multiplex PCR; TCRdb's copy has only in-frame clones and leaves some out. The D gene and trimming were derived from the DNA, and the V and J assignments and clone size from that table. The sample lists roughly 160,000 clones; 70% to 90% were seen once. The source is a man aged 45-60 years who had recovered from COVID-19. V gene TRBV7-2 combines with J gene TRBJ2-7, with TRBD2 matching over 8 bases. Sample: peripheral blood. CDR3 sequence (DNA): TGTGCCAGCAGCTTAATGTTAGCGGGGCCCGTCAGCGAGCAGTACTTC. Its protein is CASSLMLAGPVSEQYF.